A selection of T cell receptor beta chains follows, all from one sample in a study of blood T cell repertoires in COVID-19. Assay: immunoSEQ multiplex PCR; the TCRdb copy retains only in-frame clones and omits some. The table has approximately 200,000 clones, roughly 85% seen once. Sequenced material: PBMCs or T cells enriched from blood (not recorded which). The receptors stem from a man in his forties who had recovered from COVID-19. The CDR3 runs from the conserved cysteine through the conserved F or W. A clone size is listed for some rows: how often the clone was seen (once, few, many), or a class if it is expanded.

J | size | V | CDR3
TRBJ2-7 | NA | TRBV3-1/TRBV3-2 | CASSQRLGGEQYF
TRBJ1-5 | NA | TRBV2 | CASSHPSSWRSNQPQHF
TRBJ2-1 | NA | TRBV7-9 | CASSFRVDEQFF
TRBJ2-7 | NA | TRBV5-8 | CASSRPGAALGEQYF
TRBJ2-7 | NA | TRBV7-9 | CASSPSEQGYEQYF
TRBJ1-3 | NA | TRBV30 | CAWSVTDSGNTIYF
TRBJ1-2 | NA | TRBV30 | CAWFFRDRVGGYTF
TRBJ2-1 | NA | TRBV5-1 | CASSPRRQGVNEQFF
TRBJ2-7 | NA | TRBV6-1 | CASREFERAGGYEQYF
TRBJ2-1 | few | TRBV7-3 | CASSLGGSNEQFF
TRBJ1-1 | NA | TRBV29-1 | CSVEGQVNTEAFF
TRBJ1-2 | NA | TRBV6-1 | CASSDRGANYGYTF
TRBJ1-1 | NA | TRBV5-1 | CASSPAGGTGRAEAFF
TRBJ2-3 | NA | TRBV7-2 | CASSLRASGSRSTDTQYF
TRBJ1-6 | NA | TRBV6-5 | CASIGSIPNSPLHF
TRBJ2-5 | NA | TRBV3-1/TRBV3-2 | CASKRGLETQYF
TRBJ2-7 | NA | TRBV6-6 | CASSYGARSHEQYF